This is a list of T cell receptor beta chains from one sample in a study of PD-L1 blockade in urothelial cancer. Using immunoSEQ multiplex PCR, the repertoire was profiled, and TCRdb retains in-frame clones only, with some absent. Here the sample spans some 120,000 clones, around 88% being singletons. This specimen was PBMCs, taken around atezolizumab (anti-PD-L1) treatment. Receptor source: a man aged 50-59 years with urothelial cancer. CDR3s include the opening cysteine and the closing phenylalanine or tryptophan. The D gene is left open where the match is weak. Only some rows state a clone size, as once, few, many or a class for expanded clones.

clone size: once
D gene: -
J gene: TRBJ2-1
V gene: TRBV20-1
CDR3 DNA: TGCAGTGCTAGCAGGGCCAATGAGCAGTTCTTC
CDR3 protein: CSASRANEQFF

clone size: once
D gene: TRBD1
J gene: TRBJ2-3
V gene: TRBV7-3
CDR3 DNA: TGTGCCAGCAGCGAGACAGGGTTCTTCACAGATACGCAGTATTTT
CDR3 protein: CASSETGFFTDTQYF

clone size: -
D gene: -
J gene: TRBJ2-5
V gene: TRBV21-1
CDR3 DNA: TGTGCCAGCAGCAAAGGGACTAGCGGGACGCTCCAAGAGACCCAGTACTTC
CDR3 protein: CASSKGTSGTLQETQYF

clone size: few
D gene: -
J gene: TRBJ1-3
V gene: TRBV7-9
CDR3 DNA: TGTGCCAGCAGAAACACGGGATCCAGCTCTGGAAACACCATATATTTT
CDR3 protein: CASRNTGSSSGNTIYF

clone size: many
D gene: -
J gene: TRBJ2-7
V gene: TRBV4-1
CDR3 DNA: TGCGCCAGCAGCCAAAGCTATATGGGGCTGGACGAGCAGTACTTC
CDR3 protein: CASSQSYMGLDEQYF

clone size: few
D gene: -
J gene: TRBJ1-6
V gene: TRBV5-1
CDR3 DNA: TGCGCCAGCAGCTTGGAGGCAGATGGGAGTTCACCCCTCCACTTT
CDR3 protein: CASSLEADGSSPLHF

clone size: -
D gene: -
J gene: TRBJ1-4
V gene: TRBV5-4
CDR3 DNA: TGTGCCAGCAGCTTAGGCCAGGGGCGTTTAACTAATGAAAAACTGTTTTTT
CDR3 protein: CASSLGQGRLTNEKLFF

clone size: -
D gene: -
J gene: TRBJ1-3
V gene: TRBV19
CDR3 DNA: TGTGCCAGTAGTATATCGACAGTTACTGGAAACACCATATATTTT
CDR3 protein: CASSISTVTGNTIYF

clone size: -
D gene: -
J gene: TRBJ1-5
V gene: TRBV30
CDR3 DNA: TGTGCCTGGAGTGTATTCGGCAATCAGCCCCAGCATTTT
CDR3 protein: CAWSVFGNQPQHF

clone size: -
D gene: TRBD1
J gene: TRBJ2-7
V gene: TRBV30
CDR3 DNA: TGTGCCTGGCGCGGGACAGGGGGCCTCCACGAGCAGTACTTC
CDR3 protein: CAWRGTGGLHEQYF

clone size: -
D gene: -
J gene: TRBJ1-5
V gene: TRBV5-1
CDR3 DNA: TGCGCCAGCAGCCCTACAGGGTTCGTGAATCAGCCCCAGCATTTT
CDR3 protein: CASSPTGFVNQPQHF

clone size: -
D gene: TRBD2
J gene: TRBJ2-1
V gene: TRBV4-1
CDR3 DNA: TGCGCCAGCAGCCAAGGGGCCTCCGGGACTAAGCAGTTCTTC
CDR3 protein: CASSQGASGTKQFF